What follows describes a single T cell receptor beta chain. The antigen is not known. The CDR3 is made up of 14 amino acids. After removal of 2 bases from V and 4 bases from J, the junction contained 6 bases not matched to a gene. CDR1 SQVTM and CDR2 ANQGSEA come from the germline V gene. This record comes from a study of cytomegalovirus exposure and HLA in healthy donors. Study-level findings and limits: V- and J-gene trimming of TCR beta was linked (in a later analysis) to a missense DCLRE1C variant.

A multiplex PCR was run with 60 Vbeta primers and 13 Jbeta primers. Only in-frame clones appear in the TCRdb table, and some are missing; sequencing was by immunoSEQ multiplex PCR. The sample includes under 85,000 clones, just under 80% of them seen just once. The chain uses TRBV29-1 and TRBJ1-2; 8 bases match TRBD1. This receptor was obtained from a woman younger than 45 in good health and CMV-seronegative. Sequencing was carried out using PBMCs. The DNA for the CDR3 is TGCAGCGTTGAATATCAGGGGGCAGGCTATGGCTACACCTTC. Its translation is CSVEYQGAGYGYTF.